The entry that follows covers one T cell receptor beta chain sequence. Its target is not known. The source of the sample is a study of CXCR3-negative and CXCR3-positive naive CD8 T cells. Points from the study as a whole: For memory CD8+ cells diversity was much lower, but both naive subsets had comparably high diversity.

The length of the CDR3 is 14 residues. Germline V CDR1 and CDR2: DFQATT, SNEGSKA (reference sequence). UMI labels and 5' RACE were used to prepare the TRB cDNA libraries. For each CDR3 protein, TCRdb gives one entry from its re-call of the 5' RACE reads, without DNA. Its table lists roughly 86,000 distinct CDR3 sequences. The clonotype comes from a human donor in good health. Some clones in this sample may be carry-over from other donors' samples. Sequenced sample: naive CXCR3- CD8+ T cells from blood. Specified subset: CD45RO-CCR7+CD27+CD95- naive CD8+ T cells lacking CXCR3 (TNR3-). The chain employs TRBV20-1 and TRBJ2-7; TCRdb returns TRBD1, unconfirmable since there is no DNA. CDR3 residues: CSAGVPGQEYEQYF.